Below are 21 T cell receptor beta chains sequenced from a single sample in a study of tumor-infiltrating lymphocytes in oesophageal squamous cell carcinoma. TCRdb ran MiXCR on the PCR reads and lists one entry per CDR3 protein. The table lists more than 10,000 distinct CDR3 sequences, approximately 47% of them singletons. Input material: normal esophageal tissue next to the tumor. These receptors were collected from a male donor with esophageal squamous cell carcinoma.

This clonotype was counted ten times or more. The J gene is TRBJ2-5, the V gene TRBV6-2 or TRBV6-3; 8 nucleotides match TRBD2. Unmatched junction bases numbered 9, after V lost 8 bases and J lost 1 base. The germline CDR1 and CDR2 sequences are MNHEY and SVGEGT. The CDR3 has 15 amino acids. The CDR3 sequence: CASENGGASQETQYF. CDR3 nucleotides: TGTGCCAGCGAGAACGGGGGGGCATCCCAAGAGACCCAGTACTTC.

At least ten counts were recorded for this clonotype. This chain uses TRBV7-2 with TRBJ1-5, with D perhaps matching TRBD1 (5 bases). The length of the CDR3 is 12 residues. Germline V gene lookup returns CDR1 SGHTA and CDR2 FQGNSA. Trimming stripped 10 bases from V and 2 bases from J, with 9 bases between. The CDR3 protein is CATRVGNQPQHF. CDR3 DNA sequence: TGTGCCACCAGGGTGGGCAATCAGCCCCAGCATTTT.

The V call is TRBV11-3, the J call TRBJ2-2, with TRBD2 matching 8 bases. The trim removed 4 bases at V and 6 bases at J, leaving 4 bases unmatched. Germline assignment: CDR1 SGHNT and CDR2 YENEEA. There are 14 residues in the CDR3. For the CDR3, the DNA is TGTGCCAGCAGCTATAGCGGGACCCCCGGGGAGCTGTTTTTT. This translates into CASSYSGTPGELFF.

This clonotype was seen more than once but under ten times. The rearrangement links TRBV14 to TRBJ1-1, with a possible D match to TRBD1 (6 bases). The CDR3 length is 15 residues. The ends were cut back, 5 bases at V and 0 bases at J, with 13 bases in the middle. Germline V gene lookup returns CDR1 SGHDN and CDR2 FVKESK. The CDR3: CASSEFKGVNTEAFF. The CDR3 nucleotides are TGTGCCAGCAGCGAATTTAAGGGGGTGAACACTGAAGCTTTCTTT.

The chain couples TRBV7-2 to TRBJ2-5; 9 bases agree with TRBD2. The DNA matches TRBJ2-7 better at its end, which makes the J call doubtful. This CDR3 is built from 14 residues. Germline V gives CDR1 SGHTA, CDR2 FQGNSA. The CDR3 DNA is TGTGCCAGCACCATAGCGGGAGTGTCCTACGAGCAGTACTTC. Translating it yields CASTIAGVSYEQYF.

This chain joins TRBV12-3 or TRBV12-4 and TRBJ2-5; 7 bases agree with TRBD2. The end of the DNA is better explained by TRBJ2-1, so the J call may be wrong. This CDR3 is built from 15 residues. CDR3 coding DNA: TGTGCCAGCAGCCCTTACCGGGGGGTACACAATGAGCAGTTCTTC. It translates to CASSPYRGVHNEQFF.

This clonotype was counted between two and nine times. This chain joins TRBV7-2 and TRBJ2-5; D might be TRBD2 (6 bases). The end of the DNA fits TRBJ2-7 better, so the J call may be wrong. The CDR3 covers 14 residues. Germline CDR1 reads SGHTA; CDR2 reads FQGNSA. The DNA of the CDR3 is TGTGCCAGCAGCTTGGGAGGAGTGTCCTACGAGCAGTACTTC. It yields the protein CASSLGGVSYEQYF.

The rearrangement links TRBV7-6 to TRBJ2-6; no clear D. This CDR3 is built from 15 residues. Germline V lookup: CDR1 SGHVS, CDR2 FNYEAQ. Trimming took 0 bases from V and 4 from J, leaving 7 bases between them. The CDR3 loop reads CASSLAALGANVLTF. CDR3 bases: TGTGCCAGCAGCTTAGCCGCCTTAGGGGCCAACGTCCTGACTTTC. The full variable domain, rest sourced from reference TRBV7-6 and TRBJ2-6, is GAGVSQSPRYKVTKRGQDVALRCDPISGHVSLYWYRQALGQGPEFLTYFNYEAQQDKSGLPNDRFSAERPEGSISTLTIQRTEQRDSAMYRCASSLAALGANVLTFGAGSRLTVL.

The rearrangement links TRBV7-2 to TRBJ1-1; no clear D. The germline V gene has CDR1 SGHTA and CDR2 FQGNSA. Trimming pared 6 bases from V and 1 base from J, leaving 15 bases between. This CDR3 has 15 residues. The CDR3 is CASRPESRGNTEAFF. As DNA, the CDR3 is TGTGCCAGCAGGCCAGAATCTAGAGGGAACACTGAAGCTTTCTTT.

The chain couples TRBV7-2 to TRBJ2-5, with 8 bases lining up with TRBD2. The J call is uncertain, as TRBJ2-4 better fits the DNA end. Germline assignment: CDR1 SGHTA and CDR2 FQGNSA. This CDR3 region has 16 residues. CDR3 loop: CASSSGTRLAKNIQYF. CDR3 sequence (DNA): TGTGCCAGCAGCTCCGGGACTAGACTAGCCAAAAACATTCAGTACTTC.

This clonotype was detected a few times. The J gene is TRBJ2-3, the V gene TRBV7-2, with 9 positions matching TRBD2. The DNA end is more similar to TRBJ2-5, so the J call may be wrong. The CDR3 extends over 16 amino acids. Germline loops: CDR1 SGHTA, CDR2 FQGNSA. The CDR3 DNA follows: TGTGCCAGCAGCTTAGGTGGCGGGGGGGCGGGGGAGACCCAGTACTTC. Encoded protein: CASSLGGGGAGETQYF.

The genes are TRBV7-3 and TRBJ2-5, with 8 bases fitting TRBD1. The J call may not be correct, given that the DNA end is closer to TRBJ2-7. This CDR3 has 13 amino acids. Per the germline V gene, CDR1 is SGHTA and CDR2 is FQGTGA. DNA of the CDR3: TGTGCCAGCAGCATTGACAGGGGCTACGAGCAGTACTTC. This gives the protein CASSIDRGYEQYF.

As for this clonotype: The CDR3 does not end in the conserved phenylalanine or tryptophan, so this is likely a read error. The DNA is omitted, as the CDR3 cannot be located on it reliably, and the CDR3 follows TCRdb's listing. The CDR3 sequence: CASSSPRGGGKTQYFGP. V and J are TRBV7-6 and TRBJ2-3; the table calls TRBD1, which could not be checked here. The CDR3 has 17 residues if both end residues are counted. The germline V gene encodes CDR1 SGHVS and CDR2 FNYEAQ.

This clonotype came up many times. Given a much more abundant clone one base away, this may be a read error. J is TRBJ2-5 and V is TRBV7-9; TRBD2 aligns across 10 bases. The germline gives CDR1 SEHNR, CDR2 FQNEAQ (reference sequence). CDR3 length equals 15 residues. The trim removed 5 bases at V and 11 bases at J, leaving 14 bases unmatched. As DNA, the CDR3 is TGTGCCAGCAGCCGTAGCGGGAGGTCCTACAATGAGCAGTACTTC. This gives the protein CASSRSGRSYNEQYF.

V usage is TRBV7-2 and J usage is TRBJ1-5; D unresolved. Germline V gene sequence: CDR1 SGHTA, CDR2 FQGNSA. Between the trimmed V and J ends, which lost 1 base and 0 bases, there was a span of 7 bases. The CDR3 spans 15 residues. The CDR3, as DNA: TGTGCCAGCAGCTTAGAAAGTACTAGCAATCAGCCCCAGCATTTT. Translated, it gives CASSLESTSNQPQHF.

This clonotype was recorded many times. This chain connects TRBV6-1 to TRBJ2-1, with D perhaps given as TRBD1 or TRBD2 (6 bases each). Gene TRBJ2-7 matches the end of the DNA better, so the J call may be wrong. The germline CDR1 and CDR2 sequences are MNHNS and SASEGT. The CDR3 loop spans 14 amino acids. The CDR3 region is CASGGGDAYNEQYF. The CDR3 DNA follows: TGTGCCAGCGGAGGGGGTGACGCCTACAATGAGCAGTACTTC.

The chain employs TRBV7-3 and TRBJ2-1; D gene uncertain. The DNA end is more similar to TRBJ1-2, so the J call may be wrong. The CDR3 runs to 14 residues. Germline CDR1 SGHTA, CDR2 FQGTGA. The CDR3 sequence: CASSLSSGIYGYTF. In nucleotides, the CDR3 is TGTGCCAGCAGCTTATCTAGCGGCATCTATGGCTACACCTTC.

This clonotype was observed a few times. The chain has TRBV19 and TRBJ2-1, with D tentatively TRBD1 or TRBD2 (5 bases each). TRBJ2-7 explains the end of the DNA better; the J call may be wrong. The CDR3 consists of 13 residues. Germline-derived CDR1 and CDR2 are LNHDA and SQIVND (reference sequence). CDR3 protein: CASRRDGYNEQYF. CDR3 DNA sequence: TGTGCCAGTAGAAGGGACGGCTACAATGAGCAGTACTTC.

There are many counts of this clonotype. The DNA for the CDR3 is TGTGCCAGCAAGGCCAGGGAGCACACCGGGGAGCTGTTTTTT. This sequence encodes CASKAREHTGELFF. The chain joins TRBV2 to TRBJ2-2; D assignment may be TRBD1 or TRBD2 (5 bases each). Germline V gives CDR1 SNHLY, CDR2 FYNNEI. The CDR3 covers 14 residues. With 7 bases removed from V and 3 bases from J, the gap between germline ends came to 12 bases.

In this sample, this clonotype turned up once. The CDR3 DNA is TGTGCCAGCAGCTTAGCCCAATACGAGCAGTACTTC. As protein: CASSLAQYEQYF. The rearrangement links TRBV7-6 to TRBJ2-7, with D unresolved. Germline V gene lookup returns CDR1 SGHVS and CDR2 FNYEAQ. Trimming took off 0 bases at V and 4 bases at J, with 4 bases between the two ends. The CDR3 extends over 12 amino acids. Based on the CDR3 plus reference TRBV7-6 and TRBJ2-7, the full variable domain is GAGVSQSPRYKVTKRGQDVALRCDPISGHVSLYWYRQALGQGPEFLTYFNYEAQQDKSGLPNDRFSAERPEGSISTLTIQRTEQRDSAMYRCASSLAQYEQYFGPGTRLTVT.

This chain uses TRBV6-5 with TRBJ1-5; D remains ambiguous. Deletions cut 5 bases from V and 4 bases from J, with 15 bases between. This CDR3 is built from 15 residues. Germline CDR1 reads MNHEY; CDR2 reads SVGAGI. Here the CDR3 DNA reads TGTGCCAGCAGTGAACAACCAATACCGAATCAGCCCCAGCATTTT. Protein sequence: CASSEQPIPNQPQHF.